This TCR beta chain originates from a study of T-cell reconstitution after alpha-beta-depleted transplantation in children (dated by TCRdb to 2016 to 2017). Describing the broader study: T-cell immune reconstitution after TCRalphabeta/CD19-depleted allogeneic hematopoietic cell transplantation in children was quantitatively tracked in the study by means of TCR repertoire profiling.

Sample treatment or condition, as interpreted from the label and publication: allogeneic hematopoietic cell transplantation with graft depleted of TCRalphabeta T cells and CD19 B cells. The children who served as transplant recipients had been given grafts of TCRalphabeta/CD19-depleted allogeneic hematopoietic cells. What the study reported, not specific to this receptor: The frequencies of hyperexpanded clones fell over the following months, and after one year, T-cell counts and TCRbeta diversity were mostly attributed to newly produced T cells. Apparently early alphabetaT-cell count recovery about two months after transplant reportedly relied on only several hundred rapidly expanded clones derived from non-depleted graft cells. The high TCRbeta diversity at day 60 in some patients was ascribed to recipient T cells and intrathymic progenitors that had survived conditioning.

To prepare the library, PCR was applied. The reads were generated on an Illumina HiSeq 2500. To normalize quantification of the TCRbeta repertoire, the TCR libraries were built with molecular barcoding that relied on unique molecular identifiers. TCRdb's own reprocessing of the public reads used fastp at Q25 and MiXCR and kept productive beta chains. Merged by CDR3 protein, the rows form single entries marked with the most common genes and DNA. The sample table holds 90,000 to 130,000 distinct CDR3 sequences, of which around 6.4% were seen once. Approximately 23% of the sample goes to the ten largest clones. For this clonotype: Its antigen is not yet known. Per-nucleotide qualities are absent, and no much larger clonotype sits a single base away.

This TCR was sampled from a male patient aged 2-15 years who had a stem cell transplant for acute lymphoblastic leukemia, so the T cells may come from the graft donor. The sequences come from PBMCs, mostly from graft donor cells, collected 360 days after TCRalphabeta/CD19-depleted stem cell transplant.

The nucleotide sequence is given as TGTGCCAGCAGTGAATTTCGCAGGATGAACACTGAAGCTTTCTTT. Its amino acids are CASSEFRRMNTEAFF. The chain links TRBV2 with TRBJ1-1, with the D gene too uncertain to name. The germline V gene encodes CDR1 SNHLY and CDR2 FYNNEI. The V and J ends are trimmed by 2 bases and 0 bases, leaving 10 bases between them. The CDR3 covers 15 residues, taking in both the cysteine and the phenylalanine. Just CDR3 DNA is preserved here, 45 bases in frame from base 1. When the CDR3 is completed using the reference TRBV2 and TRBJ1-1 genes on either side, the full variable domain is EPEVTQTPSHQVTQMGQEVILRCVPISNHLYFYWYRQILGQKVEFLVSFYNNEISEKSEIFDDQFSVERPDGSNFTLKIRSTKLEDSAMYFCASSEFRRMNTEAFFGQGTRLTVV.